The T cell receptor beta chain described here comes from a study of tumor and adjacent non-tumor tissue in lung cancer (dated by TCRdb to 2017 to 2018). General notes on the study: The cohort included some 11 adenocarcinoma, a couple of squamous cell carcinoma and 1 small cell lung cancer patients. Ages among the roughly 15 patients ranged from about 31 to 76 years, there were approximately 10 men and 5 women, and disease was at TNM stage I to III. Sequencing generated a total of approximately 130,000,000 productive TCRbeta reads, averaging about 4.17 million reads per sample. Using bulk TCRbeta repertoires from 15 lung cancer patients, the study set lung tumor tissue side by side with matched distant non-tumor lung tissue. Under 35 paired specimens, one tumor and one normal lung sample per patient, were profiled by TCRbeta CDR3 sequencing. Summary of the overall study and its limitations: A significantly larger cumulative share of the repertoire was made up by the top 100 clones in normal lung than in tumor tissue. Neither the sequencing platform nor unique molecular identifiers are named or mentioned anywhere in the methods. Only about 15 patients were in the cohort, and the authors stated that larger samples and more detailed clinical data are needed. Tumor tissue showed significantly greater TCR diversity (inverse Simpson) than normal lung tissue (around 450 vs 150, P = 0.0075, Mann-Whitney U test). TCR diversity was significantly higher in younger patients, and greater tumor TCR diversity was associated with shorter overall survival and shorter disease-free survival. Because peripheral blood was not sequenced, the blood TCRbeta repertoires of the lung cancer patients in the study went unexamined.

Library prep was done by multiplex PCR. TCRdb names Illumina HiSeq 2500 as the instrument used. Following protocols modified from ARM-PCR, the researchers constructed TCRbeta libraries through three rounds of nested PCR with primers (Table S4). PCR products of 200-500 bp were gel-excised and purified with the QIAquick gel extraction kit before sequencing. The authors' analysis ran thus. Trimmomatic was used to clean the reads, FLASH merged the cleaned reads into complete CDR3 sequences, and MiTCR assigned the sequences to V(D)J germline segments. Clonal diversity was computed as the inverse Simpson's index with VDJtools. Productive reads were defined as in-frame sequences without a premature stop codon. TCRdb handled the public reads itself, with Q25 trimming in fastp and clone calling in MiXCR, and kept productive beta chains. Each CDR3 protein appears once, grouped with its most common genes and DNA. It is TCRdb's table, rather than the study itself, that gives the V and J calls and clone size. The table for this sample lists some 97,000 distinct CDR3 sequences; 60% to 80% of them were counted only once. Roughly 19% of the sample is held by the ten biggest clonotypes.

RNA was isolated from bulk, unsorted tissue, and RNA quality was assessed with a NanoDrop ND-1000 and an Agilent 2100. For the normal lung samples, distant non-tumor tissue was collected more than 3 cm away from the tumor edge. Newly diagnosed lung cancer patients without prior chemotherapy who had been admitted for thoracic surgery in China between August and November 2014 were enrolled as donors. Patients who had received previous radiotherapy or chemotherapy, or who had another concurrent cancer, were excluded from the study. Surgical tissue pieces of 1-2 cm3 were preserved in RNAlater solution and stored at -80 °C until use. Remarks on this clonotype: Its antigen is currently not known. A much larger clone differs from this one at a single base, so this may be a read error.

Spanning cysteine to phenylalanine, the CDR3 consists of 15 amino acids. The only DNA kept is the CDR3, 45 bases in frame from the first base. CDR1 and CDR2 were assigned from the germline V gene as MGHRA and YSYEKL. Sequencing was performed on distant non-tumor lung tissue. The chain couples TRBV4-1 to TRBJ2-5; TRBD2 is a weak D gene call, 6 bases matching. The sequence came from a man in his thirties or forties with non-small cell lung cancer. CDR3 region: CASSQEGTSQEIQYF. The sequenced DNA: TGCGCCAGCAGCCAAGAGGGGACTTCTCAAGAGATCCAGTACTTC.